One and the same sample provided the 25 T cell receptor beta chains below, sequenced in a study of T cells after posttransplantation cyclophosphamide. Treatment was busulfan-fludarabine conditioning, a marrow graft, and cyclophosphamide on days +3 and +4. The table came from immunoSEQ multiplex PCR; TCRdb's copy has only in-frame clones and leaves some out. This sample has about 25,000 clones and no singletons, with 1.5% to 2% in the ten largest. Here the sequenced sample was PBMCs, taken after allogeneic stem cell transplant with posttransplant cyclophosphamide. The receptors were gathered from a male patient in his late teens or twenties who received an allogeneic stem cell transplant from a related donor, was CMV-positive, and had no GVHD. Some T cells could come from the graft donor.

This clone was seen ten or more times. The chain is built from TRBV19 and TRBJ1-1; tentatively, D is TRBD1 (6 bases). Germline V CDR1 and CDR2: LNHDA, SQIVND (reference sequence). V was cut by 5 bases and J by 0 bases, with 13 bases left in between. This CDR3 comprises 15 residues. DNA of the CDR3: TGTGCCAGTAGTGGGACATTCCAGATGAACACTGAAGCTTTCTTT. This sequence encodes CASSGTFQMNTEAFF.

This clone appeared many times. The chain recombines TRBV11-3 with TRBJ2-1; a possible D gene is TRBD2 (5 bases). Germline assignment: CDR1 SGHNT and CDR2 YENEEA. Trimming stripped 0 bases from V and 6 bases from J, with 9 bases between. CDR3 length: 14 residues. The CDR3 region is CASSLDLGSNEQFF. CDR3 in DNA: TGTGCCAGCAGCTTAGACTTAGGGAGCAATGAGCAGTTCTTC.

This clone was found many times. The genes are TRBV10-3 and TRBJ2-7; TRBD1 matches 7 bases. Germline CDR1 is ENHRY and CDR2 is SYGVKD. V was clipped by 6 bases and J by 1 base; unmatched bases: 3. This CDR3 has 13 amino acids. CDR3 bases: TGTGCCATCAGGGGGACAGATTCCTACGAGCAGTACTTC. As protein: CAIRGTDSYEQYF.

This clone was detected ten times or more. The chain has TRBV5-5 and TRBJ2-7; TRBD1 is a possible D gene (6 bases). V was cut by 0 bases and J by 7 bases, with 14 bases left in between. The CDR3 extends over 14 amino acids. The germline V gene encodes CDR1 SGHKS and CDR2 YYEKEE (reference sequence). The CDR3 loop reads CASSLDRVLGEQYF. CDR3 nucleotide sequence: TGTGCCAGCAGCTTGGACAGGGTCCTAGGGGAGCAGTACTTC. The entire variable domain, with the rest obtained from reference TRBV5-5 and TRBJ2-7, is as follows: DAGVTQSPTHLIKTRGQQVTLRCSPISGHKSVSWYQQVLGQGPQFIFQYYEKEERGRGNFPDRFSARQFPNYSSELNVNALLLGDSALYLCASSLDRVLGEQYFGPGTRLTVT.

The table lists this clone with many counts. The rearrangement links TRBV5-4 to TRBJ2-7; D is possibly TRBD2 (6 bases). V dropped 5 bases and J dropped 5 bases, with 14 bases sitting between them. CDR1 is SGHNT and CDR2 is YYREEE in the germline V gene (reference sequence). This CDR3 has 13 residues. CDR3 region: CASRFFGGNEQYF. The CDR3 DNA follows: TGTGCCAGCAGATTCTTCGGGGGAAACGAGCAGTACTTC.

This clone occurred many times. The rearrangement joins TRBV4-2 to TRBJ2-7; a possible D gene is TRBD2 (5 bases). In germline, CDR1 is LGHNA, CDR2 YNFKEQ. CDR3 length: 14 residues. Trimming stripped 5 bases from V and 2 bases from J, with 13 bases between. The CDR3 loop is CASSAPGSTYEQYF. The CDR3 DNA follows: TGTGCCAGCAGCGCTCCGGGGAGTACCTACGAGCAGTACTTC.

Ten or more counts support this clone. The genes are TRBV28 and TRBJ2-7, with 7 positions matching TRBD1. Germline CDR1 MDHEN, CDR2 SYDVKM. V lost 1 base and J lost 13; bases outside the gene matches: 13. The CDR3 runs to 14 residues. The CDR3 nucleotides read TGTGCCAGCAGTTTATACCCCGATCGGGACAGATGCTACTTC. Translation: CASSLYPDRDRCYF.

This clone was counted only a few times. The V gene is TRBV7-8, the J gene TRBJ2-5, with a tentative D call TRBD1 (6 bases). The J call is uncertain, as TRBJ2-7 better fits the DNA end. The CDR3 spans 14 residues. Germline V gene data show CDR1 as SGHVS and CDR2 as FQNEAQ. The CDR3 nucleotides are TGTGCCAGCAGCTCCACAGGGCCAAACCGCGAGCAGTACTTC. Encoded protein: CASSSTGPNREQYF.

This clone was counted many times. V usage is TRBV29-1 and J usage is TRBJ2-1; D is uncertain. V lost 4 bases and J 3 bases, leaving 4 bases between the germline ends. The CDR3 has 11 residues. CDR1 is SQVTM and CDR2 is ANQGSEA in the germline V gene. This CDR3 is CSVGLYNEQFF. DNA of the CDR3: TGCAGCGTTGGACTCTACAATGAGCAGTTCTTC.

Ten or more counts support this clone. The V and J genes are TRBV18 and TRBJ2-7, with 7 bases lining up with TRBD1. Germline V gives CDR1 KGHSH, CDR2 LQKENI. Trimming cost V 3 bases and J 1 base; bases outside gene matches: 3. The CDR3 covers 14 residues. CDR3 sequence reads: CASSPLQGSYEQYF. CDR3 sequence (DNA): TGTGCCAGCTCACCCTTACAGGGGTCCTACGAGCAGTACTTC.

This clone was observed at least ten times. The chain links TRBV7-2 to TRBJ2-4, with D tentatively TRBD2 (5 bases). The CDR3 runs to 11 residues. Per germline, CDR1 SGHTA and CDR2 FQGNSA. V was pared by 7 bases and J by 9 bases, with 10 bases between. The CDR3 is CASTVEGIQYF. CDR3 coding DNA: TGTGCCAGCACGGTAGAGGGCATTCAGTACTTC.

This clone appeared many times. This chain uses TRBV19 with TRBJ1-2, with 9 bases aligning to TRBD1. V shed 3 bases, J shed 8 bases, and the junction held 7 bases outside the gene matches. Germline V gene lookup returns CDR1 LNHDA and CDR2 SQIVND (reference sequence). The CDR3 runs 14 residues. CDR3 sequence: CASSMDRGLQGYTF. The CDR3 DNA follows: TGTGCCAGTAGTATGGACAGGGGACTTCAAGGCTACACCTTC.

This clone has a count of ten or more. The DNA of the CDR3 is TGTGCCAGCAGCTTAGGGGCAGGCCGTCTATTCTATGGCTACACCTTC. Its translation is CASSLGAGRLFYGYTF. J is TRBJ1-2 and V is TRBV7-9; D unresolved. The CDR3 is 16 amino acids. Deletions cut 1 base from V and 4 bases from J, with 16 bases between. Germline CDR1 is SEHNR and CDR2 is FQNEAQ (reference sequence).

This clone was seen at least ten times. The chain is built from TRBV7-8 and TRBJ2-1, with a tentative D call TRBD2 (6 bases). CDR3 length: 13 amino acids. CDR1 is SGHVS, CDR2 FQNEAQ, per germline. The germline V and J ends were trimmed by 3 bases and 10 bases, with 13 bases remaining between them. For the CDR3, the DNA is TGTGCCAGCAGCTTGGGTAGCGGAGGGGAGCAGTTCTTC. It yields the protein CASSLGSGGEQFF.

This clone was observed many times. The V call is TRBV25-1, the J call TRBJ1-3; TRBD1 matches at 8 bases. The CDR3 has 15 residues. Germline assignment: CDR1 MGHDK and CDR2 SYGVNS. V was pared by 4 bases and J by 0 bases, with 2 bases of the junction left unmatched. CDR3 region: CASSGDRYSGNTIYF. CDR3 bases: TGTGCCAGCAGTGGGGACAGGTACTCTGGAAACACCATATATTTT. Full variable domain (outside the CDR3, taken from reference TRBV25-1 and TRBJ1-3): EADIYQTPRYLVIGTGKKITLECSQTMGHDKMYWYQQDPGMELHLIHYSYGVNSTEKGDLSSESTVSRIRTEHFPLTLESARPSHTSQYLCASSGDRYSGNTIYFGEGSWLTVV.

This clone was counted ten times or more. V gene TRBV28 combines with J gene TRBJ1-1; weak D call: TRBD1 (5 bases). The V gene's germline CDR1 is MDHEN and CDR2 SYDVKM. V lost 11 bases to trimming and J lost 6 bases, with 16 bases between them. The CDR3 runs to 12 residues. The CDR3 nucleotides read TGTGCCTCCGGCGGGGGGATTTCTGAAGCTTTCTTT. Its translation: CASGGGISEAFF.

This clone was seen at least ten times. The gene calls are TRBV27 and TRBJ1-1; D uncertain. This CDR3 is built from 16 residues. V was clipped by 1 base and J by 1 base, with 13 bases between them. The germline V gene has CDR1 MNHEY and CDR2 SMNVEV (reference sequence). CDR3 DNA sequence: TGTGCCAGCAGTTTATTGGGCGCAGGCCCGAACACTGAAGCTTTCTTT. This codes for CASSLLGAGPNTEAFF.

This clone appeared many times. This chain joins TRBV6-5 and TRBJ1-4, with D perhaps TRBD1 (5 bases). The length of the CDR3 is 14 residues. V was clipped by 6 bases and J by 2 bases, with 10 bases between them. Germline lookup yields CDR1 MNHEY and CDR2 SVGAGI. DNA of the CDR3: TGTGCCAGCAGGGCGGGGGTGACTAATGAAAAACTGTTTTTT. Protein product: CASRAGVTNEKLFF.

In its sample, this clone was seen many times. The CDR3 here is CASSQGRNTEAFF. The CDR3 region has the DNA TGTGCCAGCAGCCAGGGTCGGAACACTGAAGCTTTCTTT. The gene calls are TRBV7-6 and TRBJ1-1; a weak D match, TRBD1 (5 bases). The germline V gene encodes CDR1 SGHVS and CDR2 FNYEAQ. The CDR3 runs 13 residues. V lost 5 bases and J 1 base, leaving 8 bases between the germline ends.

In this sample, this clone turned up many times. The chain couples TRBV4-1 to TRBJ2-3, with D maybe TRBD2 (5 bases). Germline lookup yields CDR1 MGHRA and CDR2 YSYEKL. This CDR3 is 13 amino acids long. Trimming removed 4 bases from V and 1 base from J, with 6 bases in between. The CDR3 DNA sequence: TGCGCCAGCAGCCGGACTCGCACAGATACGCAGTATTTT. Translated, it gives CASSRTRTDTQYF.

This clone was counted many times. Other DNA sequences in this sample translate to the same CDR3. The chain uses TRBV18 and TRBJ2-7; D perhaps matches TRBD2 (6 bases). Trimming pared 2 bases from V and 7 bases from J, leaving 21 bases between. Germline loops: CDR1 KGHSH, CDR2 LQKENI. The CDR3 totals 16 residues. CDR3 region: CASSPSIPTLGGEQYF. DNA of the CDR3: TGTGCCAGCTCACCATCGATCCCCACGCTCGGAGGGGAGCAGTACTTC.

This clone was observed many times. The chain uses TRBV6-1 and TRBJ1-2, with TRBD1 identical over 7 bases. This CDR3 region has 14 residues. The germline gives CDR1 MNHNS, CDR2 SASEGT. V dropped 6 bases and J dropped 5; count of bases not matched to a gene: 9. The CDR3: CASRLDPGQYGYTF. In DNA, the CDR3 is TGTGCCAGCAGATTAGACCCGGGACAGTATGGCTACACCTTC.

This clone appeared many times. The rearrangement uses TRBV27 and TRBJ1-4, with D unresolved. Deletions cut 3 bases from V and 2 bases from J, with 7 bases between. This CDR3 has 14 amino acids. The V gene's germline CDR1 is MNHEY and CDR2 SMNVEV (reference sequence). The CDR3 DNA reads TGTGCCAGCAGTTTGGGCTTCACTAATGAAAAACTGTTTTTT. Amino acids: CASSLGFTNEKLFF.

This clone was counted many times. The chain recombines TRBV5-4 with TRBJ1-2; weak D call: TRBD1 (6 bases). From germline, CDR1 is SGHNT and CDR2 YYREEE (reference sequence). This CDR3 is 14 amino acids long. V lost 3 bases to trimming and J lost 8 bases, with 17 bases between them. This CDR3 is CASSSGGGAGGYTF. DNA of the CDR3: TGTGCCAGCAGCTCCGGGGGGGGCGCGGGGGGCTACACCTTC.

This clone was seen at least ten times. The rearrangement joins TRBV13 to TRBJ2-5; D possibly corresponds to TRBD1 (6 bases). Trimming removed 2 bases at V and 7 bases at J, with 14 bases between. Per germline, CDR1 PRHDT and CDR2 FYEKMQ (reference sequence). The CDR3 runs to 14 residues. Here the CDR3 DNA reads TGTGCCAGCAGCTTACGGCAGGGGAGTGGGACCCAGTACTTC. Its protein is CASSLRQGSGTQYF.